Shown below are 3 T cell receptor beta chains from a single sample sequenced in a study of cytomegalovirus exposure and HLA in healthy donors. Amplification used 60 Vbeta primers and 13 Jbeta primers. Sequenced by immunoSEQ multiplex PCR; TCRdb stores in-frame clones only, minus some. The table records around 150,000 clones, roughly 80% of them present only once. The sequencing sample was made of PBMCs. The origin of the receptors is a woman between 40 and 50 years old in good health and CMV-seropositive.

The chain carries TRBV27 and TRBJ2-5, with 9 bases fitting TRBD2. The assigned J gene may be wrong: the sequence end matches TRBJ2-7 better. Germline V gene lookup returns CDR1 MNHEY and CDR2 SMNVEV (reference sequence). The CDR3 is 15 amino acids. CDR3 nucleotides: TGTGCCAGCAGTCCTAGTACTAGCGGGCCCTACGAGCAGTACTTC. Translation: CASSPSTSGPYEQYF.

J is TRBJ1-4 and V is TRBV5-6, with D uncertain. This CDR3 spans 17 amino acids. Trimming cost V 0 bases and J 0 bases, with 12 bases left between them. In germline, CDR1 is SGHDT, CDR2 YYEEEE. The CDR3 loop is CASSLAIGTATNEKLFF. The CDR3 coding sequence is TGTGCCAGCAGCTTGGCAATAGGAACAGCAACTAATGAAAAACTGTTTTTT.

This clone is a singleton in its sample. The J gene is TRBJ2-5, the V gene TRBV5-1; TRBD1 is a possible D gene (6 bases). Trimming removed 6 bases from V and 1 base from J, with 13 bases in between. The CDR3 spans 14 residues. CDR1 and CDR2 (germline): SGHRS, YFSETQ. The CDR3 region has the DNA TGCGCCAGCACAACAGGGACACCCCAAGAGACCCAGTACTTC. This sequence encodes CASTTGTPQETQYF.